The clone carrying this T cell receptor (beta chain) has only a few counts. Its antigen is not known. Germline-derived CDR1 and CDR2 are SGHTA and FQGTGA. This CDR3 has 13 amino acids. With 0 bases removed from V and 6 bases from J, the gap between germline ends came to 3 bases. The data originate from a study of vaccination and CD4 T cells after COVID-19. At the level of the study: Controls used CEFX viral epitopes (positive), HIV-1 Nef peptides (negative), or no peptide. The study, taken as a whole, reports: In convalescent patients, a median roughly 84% of post-vaccine SARS-CoV-2-reactive clones appeared only after vaccination.

Cultured CD4+ T cell DNA was sequenced using the Oncomine TCR Beta short-read assay. TCRdb itself ran the PCR reads through MiXCR, one entry per CDR3 protein. In the table there are 13,000 to 15,000 distinct CDR3 sequences, roughly 50% of which are singletons. Sample treatment: approximately nine-day PBMC culture with coronavirus spike peptide pools or control peptides (ViraFEST assay). The clonotype was recovered from a human donor who had recovered from COVID-19. This rearrangement joins TRBV7-3 to TRBJ1-6, with D unresolved. Sequencing was carried out using CD4+ T cells from blood, cultured in vitro. In DNA form, the CDR3 reads TGTGCCAGCAGCTTAACCTCTAATTCACCCCTCCACTTT. Amino acid sequence: CASSLTSNSPLHF.